The subject of this entry is one T cell receptor beta chain. One end of the junction does not line up with germline, which may come from a read error. The entry originates in a study of CD8 T cells in Susac syndrome. Reverse transcription of roughly 0.45 to 1 ug RNA was performed with random hexamers. MiXCR was run by TCRdb on the immunoSEQ multiplex PCR reads, yielding one entry per CDR3 protein. The sample holds approximately 70,000 distinct CDR3 sequences, just under 95% seen once. In blood CD8+ and CD4+ T cells, TCR beta underwent sequencing. The TEMRA cells underwent FACS enrichment, while the CD8+ and CD4+ T cells underwent negative isolation. The CDR3 is 16 amino acids. Per the germline V gene, CDR1 is LGHNA and CDR2 is YSLEER.

This sequence joins TRBV4-3 and TRBJ2-1; perhaps TRBD2 as D (7 bases). The receptor comes from a human donor in good health. The sequencing input was CD8+ T cells from PBMCs. In DNA form, the CDR3 reads TGCGCCAGCAGCCAAGATCGGCGGGGGCCCTATAATGAGCAGTTCTTC. Translation gives CASSQDRRGPYNEQFF.